This TCR beta chain was captured in a study of CD8 T cells in ankylosing spondylitis. Study conclusions and caveats: Apparently characteristic of ankylosing spondylitis blood was a TCR beta motif (under ten highly homologous variants). Reports of some motif variants in reactive arthritis synovial fluid and blood predate this one.

For TCR beta, libraries came from quantitative 5'-RACE with molecular barcodes. Each CDR3 protein gets one entry after TCRdb re-called the 5' RACE reads with MiXCR. The repertoire has about 700,000 distinct CDR3 sequences, 19% of them found once; the top ten carry under 20%. This clonotype was observed at least ten times. The target antigen is unknown. The germline CDR1 and CDR2 sequences are SGHDN and FVKESK. V lost 4 bases, J lost 0 bases, and 9 bases lay in between. The CDR3 runs 14 residues. This clonotype was sampled from a male donor with ankylosing spondylitis. This chain links TRBV14 with TRBJ1-1; D remains ambiguous. Source material: blood, either unsorted or a sorted T cell fraction (not recorded which). The CDR3 sequence is CASSRRTVNTEAFF. CDR3 sequence (DNA): TGTGCCAGCAGCCGGAGGACGGTGAACACTGAAGCTTTCTTT.